A single sample gave rise to the 6 T cell receptor beta chains below, sequenced in a study of T-cell reconstitution after alpha-beta-depleted transplantation in children. TCRbeta library preparation incorporated unique molecular identifiers. TCRdb reanalysed the PCR reads using MiXCR and keeps one entry per CDR3 protein. This sample has about 500,000 distinct CDR3 sequences, with roughly an eighth found just once. The sample consisted of PBMCs, mostly from graft donor cells, taken 180 days after TCRalphabeta/CD19-depleted stem cell transplant. The receptor set was obtained from a female patient between 2 and 15 years old who had a stem cell transplant for aplastic anemia, so the T cells may come from the graft donor.

The chain has TRBV9 and TRBJ2-7; either TRBD1 or TRBD2 may fit D (5 bases each). Germline loops: CDR1 SGDLS, CDR2 YYNGEE. The ends were cut back, 3 bases at V and 5 bases at J, with 18 bases in the middle. The CDR3 sequence is 15 residues long. The CDR3: CASSAFGDGPDEQYF. In nucleotides, the CDR3 is TGTGCCAGCAGCGCGTTCGGGGACGGTCCCGACGAGCAGTACTTC. The full variable domain, in which reference TRBV9 and TRBJ2-7 provide the parts outside the CDR3, is DSGVTQTPKHLITATGQRVTLRCSPRSGDLSVYWYQQSLDQGLQFLIQYYNGEERAKGNILERFSAQQFPDLHSELNLSSLELGDSALYFCASSAFGDGPDEQYFGPGTRLTVT.

The CDR3 region has the DNA TGTGCCAGCAGCCTAGTATCTCCCCCGGAGCTGTTTTTT. The encoded protein is CASSLVSPPELFF. This chain joins TRBV28 and TRBJ2-2; D is unresolved. CDR3 length: 13 residues. Trimming removed 6 bases from V and 10 bases from J, with 15 bases in between. CDR1 and CDR2 from the germline V gene are MDHEN and SYDVKM.

Only a few counts were recorded for this clonotype. J is TRBJ2-1 and V is TRBV5-6, with TRBD2 matching 10 bases. Trimming cost V 0 bases and J 5 bases; bases outside gene matches: 8. Per the germline V gene, CDR1 is SGHDT and CDR2 is YYEEEE. CDR3 size: 17 residues. The CDR3 bases are TGTGCCAGCAGCTTGGGGACTAGCGGAATTTTCAACAATGAGCAGTTCTTC. The encoded protein is CASSLGTSGIFNNEQFF.

The chain couples TRBV7-9 to TRBJ1-3, with a weak D call TRBD1 (5 bases). Germline V gene sequence: CDR1 SEHNR, CDR2 FQNEAQ (reference sequence). V was cut by 5 bases and J by 0 bases, with 17 bases left in between. This CDR3 is 17 amino acids long. CDR3 residues: CASSPSPRGSSGNTIYF. CDR3 in DNA: TGTGCCAGCAGCCCATCACCCCGGGGCAGCTCTGGAAACACCATATATTTT.

This clonotype was detected a few times. This rearrangement joins TRBV6-5 to TRBJ2-5; D unresolved. The V end lost 8 bases, the J end lost 4 bases, and 11 bases lay between the germline ends. The CDR3 consists of 12 residues. Per the germline V gene, CDR1 is MNHEY and CDR2 is SVGAGI. The CDR3 protein is CASGFWRETQYF. In DNA form, the CDR3 reads TGTGCCAGCGGATTTTGGAGAGAGACCCAGTACTTC.

This clonotype was seen a few times. The CDR3 nucleotides are TGTGCCAGCAGTTACCCGCCGGACAGGGGGGCCAAAAACATTCAGTACTTC. It is translated as CASSYPPDRGAKNIQYF. The V gene is TRBV6-5, the J gene TRBJ2-4, with 10 nucleotides matching TRBD1. Germline CDR1 reads MNHEY; CDR2 reads SVGAGI. V shed 2 bases, J shed 1 base, and the junction held 5 bases outside the gene matches. The length of the CDR3 is 17 residues.